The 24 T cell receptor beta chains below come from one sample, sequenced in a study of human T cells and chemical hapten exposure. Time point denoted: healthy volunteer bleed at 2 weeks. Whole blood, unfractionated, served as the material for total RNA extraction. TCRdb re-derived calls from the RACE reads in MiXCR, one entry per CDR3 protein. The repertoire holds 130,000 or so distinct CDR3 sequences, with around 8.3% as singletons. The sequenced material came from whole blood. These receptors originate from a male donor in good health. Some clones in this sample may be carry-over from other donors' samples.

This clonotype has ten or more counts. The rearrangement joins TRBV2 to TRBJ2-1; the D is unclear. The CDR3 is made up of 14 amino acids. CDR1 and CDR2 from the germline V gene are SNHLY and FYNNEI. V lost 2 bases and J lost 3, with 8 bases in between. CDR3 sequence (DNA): TGTGCCAGCAGTGAATCGAGACTCTACAATGAGCAGTTCTTC. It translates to CASSESRLYNEQFF.

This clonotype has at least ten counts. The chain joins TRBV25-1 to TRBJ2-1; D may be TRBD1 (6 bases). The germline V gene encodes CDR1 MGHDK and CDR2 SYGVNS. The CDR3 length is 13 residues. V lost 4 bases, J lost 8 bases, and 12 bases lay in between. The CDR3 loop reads CASSVTGTHEQFF. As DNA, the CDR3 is TGTGCCAGCAGTGTAACAGGGACCCATGAGCAGTTCTTC.

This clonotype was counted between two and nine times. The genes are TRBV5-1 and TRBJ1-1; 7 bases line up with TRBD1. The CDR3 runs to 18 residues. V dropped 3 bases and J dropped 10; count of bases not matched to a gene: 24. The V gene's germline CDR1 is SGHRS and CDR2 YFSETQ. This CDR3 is CASSSVASRDSTQRGAFF. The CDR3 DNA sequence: TGCGCCAGCAGCTCCGTGGCGAGCCGGGACAGTACCCAAAGGGGAGCTTTCTTT. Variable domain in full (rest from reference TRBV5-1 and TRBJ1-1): KAGVTQTPRYLIKTRGQQVTLSCSPISGHRSVSWYQQTPGQGLQFLFEYFSETQRNKGNFPGRFSGRQFSNSRSEMNVSTLELGDSALYLCASSSVASRDSTQRGAFFGQGTRLTVV.

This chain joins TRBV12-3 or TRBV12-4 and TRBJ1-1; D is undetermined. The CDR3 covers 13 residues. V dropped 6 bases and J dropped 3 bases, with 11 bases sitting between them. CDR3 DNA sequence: TGTGCCAGCAGACCGGGGAAGCACACTGAAGCTTTCTTT. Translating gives CASRPGKHTEAFF.

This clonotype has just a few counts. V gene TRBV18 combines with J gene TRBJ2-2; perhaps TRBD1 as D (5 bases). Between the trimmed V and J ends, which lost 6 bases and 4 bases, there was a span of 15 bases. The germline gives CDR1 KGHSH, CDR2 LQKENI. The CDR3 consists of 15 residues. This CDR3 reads CASSPTTDTTGELFF. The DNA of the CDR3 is TGTGCCAGCTCCCCTACGACGGACACCACCGGGGAGCTGTTTTTT.

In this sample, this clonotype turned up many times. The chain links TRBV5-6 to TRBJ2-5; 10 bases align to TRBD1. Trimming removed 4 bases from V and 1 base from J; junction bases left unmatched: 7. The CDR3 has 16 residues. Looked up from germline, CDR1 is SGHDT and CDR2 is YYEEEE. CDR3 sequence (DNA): TGTGCCAGCAGCACAGGGACAGGGGTGTCCCAAGAGACCCAGTACTTC. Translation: CASSTGTGVSQETQYF.

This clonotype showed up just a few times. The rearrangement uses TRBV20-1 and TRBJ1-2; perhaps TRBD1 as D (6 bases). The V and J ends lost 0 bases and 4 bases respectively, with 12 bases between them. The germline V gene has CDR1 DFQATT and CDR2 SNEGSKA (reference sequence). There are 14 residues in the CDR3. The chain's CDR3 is CSARDGGKSYGYTF. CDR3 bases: TGCAGTGCTAGAGATGGGGGCAAAAGCTATGGCTACACCTTC.

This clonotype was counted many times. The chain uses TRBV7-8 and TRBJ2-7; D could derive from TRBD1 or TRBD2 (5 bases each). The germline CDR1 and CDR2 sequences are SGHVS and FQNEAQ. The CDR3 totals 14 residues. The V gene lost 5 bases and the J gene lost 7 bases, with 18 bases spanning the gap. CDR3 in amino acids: CASSLRIGAEEQYF. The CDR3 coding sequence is TGTGCCAGCAGCCTTAGGATCGGGGCGGAAGAGCAGTACTTC.

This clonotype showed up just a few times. CDR3 DNA sequence: TGTGCCACCATTACTAAGGGACGGAACAATGAGCAGTTCTTC. Its translation is CATITKGRNNEQFF. The chain is built from TRBV2 and TRBJ2-1; D may be TRBD1 or TRBD2 (5 bases each). Germline V gives CDR1 SNHLY, CDR2 FYNNEI. V was shortened by 10 bases and J by 5 bases, with 18 bases between the two germline ends. The CDR3 length is 14 residues.

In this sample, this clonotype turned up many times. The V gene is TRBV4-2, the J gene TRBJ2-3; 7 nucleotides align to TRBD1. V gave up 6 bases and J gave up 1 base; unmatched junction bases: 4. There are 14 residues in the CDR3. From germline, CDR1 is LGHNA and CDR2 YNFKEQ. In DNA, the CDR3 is TGTGCCAGCAGACCGGGGACAGGCACAGATACGCAGTATTTT. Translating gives CASRPGTGTDTQYF.

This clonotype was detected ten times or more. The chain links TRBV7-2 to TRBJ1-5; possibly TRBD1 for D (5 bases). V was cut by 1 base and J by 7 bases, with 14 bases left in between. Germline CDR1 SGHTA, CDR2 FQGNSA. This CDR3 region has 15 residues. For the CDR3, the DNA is TGTGCCAGCAGCTTAGGTGGCCAGGGAGGGCAGCCCCAGCATTTT. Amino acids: CASSLGGQGGQPQHF.

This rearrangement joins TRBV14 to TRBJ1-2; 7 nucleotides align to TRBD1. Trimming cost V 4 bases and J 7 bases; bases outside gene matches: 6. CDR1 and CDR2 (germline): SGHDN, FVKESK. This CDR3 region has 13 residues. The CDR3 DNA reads TGTGCCAGCAGCCCGATGACAGGGCTTGGCTACACCTTC. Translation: CASSPMTGLGYTF.

As DNA, the CDR3 is TGTGCCAGTAGTGACAGGGTTGATCAGCCCCAGCATTTT. It encodes CASSDRVDQPQHF. This rearrangement joins TRBV19 to TRBJ1-5; 7 bases align to TRBD1. CDR1 and CDR2 from the germline V gene are LNHDA and SQIVND (reference sequence). The length of the CDR3 is 13 residues. Trimming took 5 bases from V and 5 from J; bases not matched to a gene: 3.

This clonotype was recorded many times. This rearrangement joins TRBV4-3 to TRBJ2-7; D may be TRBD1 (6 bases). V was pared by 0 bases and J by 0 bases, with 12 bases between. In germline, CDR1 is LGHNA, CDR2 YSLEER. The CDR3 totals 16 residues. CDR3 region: CASSQEIGTPSYEQYF. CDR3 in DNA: TGCGCCAGCAGCCAAGAGATTGGGACACCCTCCTACGAGCAGTACTTC.

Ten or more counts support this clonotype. The CDR3 DNA reads TGTGCCAGCAGGGTATCGACGGCTAGTGGGGGCGAGCAGTACTTC. Its protein product is CASRVSTASGGEQYF. The V call is TRBV6-1, the J call TRBJ2-7; either TRBD1 or TRBD2 may fit D (5 bases each). This CDR3 comprises 15 residues. Per germline, CDR1 MNHNS and CDR2 SASEGT. V gave up 6 bases and J gave up 6 bases, with 21 bases separating them.

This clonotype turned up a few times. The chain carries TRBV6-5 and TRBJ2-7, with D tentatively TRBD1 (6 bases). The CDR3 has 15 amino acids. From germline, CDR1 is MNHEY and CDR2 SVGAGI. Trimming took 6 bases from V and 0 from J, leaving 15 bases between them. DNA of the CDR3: TGTGCCAGCAGACGGACAGTAGCTGGCTCCTACGAGCAGTACTTC. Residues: CASRRTVAGSYEQYF.

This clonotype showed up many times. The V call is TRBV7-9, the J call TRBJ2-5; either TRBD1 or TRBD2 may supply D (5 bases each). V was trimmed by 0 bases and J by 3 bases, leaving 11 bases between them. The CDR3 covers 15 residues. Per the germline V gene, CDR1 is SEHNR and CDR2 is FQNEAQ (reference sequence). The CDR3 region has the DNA TGTGCCAGCAGCTTAGCGCGAGGGGTGGAAGAGACCCAGTACTTC. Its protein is CASSLARGVEETQYF.

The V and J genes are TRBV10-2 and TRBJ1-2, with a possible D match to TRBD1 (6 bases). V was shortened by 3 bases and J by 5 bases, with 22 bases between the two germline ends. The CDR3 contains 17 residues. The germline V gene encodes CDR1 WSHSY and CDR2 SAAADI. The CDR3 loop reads CASSDLGRGTTGYGYTF. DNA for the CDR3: TGCGCCAGCAGTGACCTGGGCAGGGGAACAACGGGGTATGGCTACACCTTC.

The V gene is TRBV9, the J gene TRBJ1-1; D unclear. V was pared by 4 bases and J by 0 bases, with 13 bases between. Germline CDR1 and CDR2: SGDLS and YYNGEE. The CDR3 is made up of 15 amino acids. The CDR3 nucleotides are TGTGCCAGCAGCCTGGGCGGTGAGTTGAACACTGAAGCTTTCTTT. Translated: CASSLGGELNTEAFF.

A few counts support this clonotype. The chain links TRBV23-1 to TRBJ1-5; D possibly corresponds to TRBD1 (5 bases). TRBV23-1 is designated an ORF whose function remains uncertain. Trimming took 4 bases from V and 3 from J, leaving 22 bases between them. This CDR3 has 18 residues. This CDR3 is CASSRQGACQLINQPQHF. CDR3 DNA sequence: TGCGCCAGCAGTCGTCAGGGAGCTTGCCAGCTTATCAATCAGCCCCAGCATTTT.

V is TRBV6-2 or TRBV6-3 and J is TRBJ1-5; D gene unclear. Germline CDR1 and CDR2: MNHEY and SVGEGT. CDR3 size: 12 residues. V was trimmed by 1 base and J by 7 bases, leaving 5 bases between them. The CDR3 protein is CASSYWVQPQHF. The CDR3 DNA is TGTGCCAGCAGTTACTGGGTACAGCCCCAGCATTTT.

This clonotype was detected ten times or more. CDR3 bases: TGTGCCAGCAGCCGGACAGGGCTAAACTACGAGCAGTACTTC. This gives the protein CASSRTGLNYEQYF. The chain uses TRBV7-9 and TRBJ2-7; 8 nucleotides line up with TRBD1. The germline gives CDR1 SEHNR, CDR2 FQNEAQ (reference sequence). V was pared by 5 bases and J by 3 bases, with 6 bases of the junction left unmatched. This CDR3 has 14 residues.

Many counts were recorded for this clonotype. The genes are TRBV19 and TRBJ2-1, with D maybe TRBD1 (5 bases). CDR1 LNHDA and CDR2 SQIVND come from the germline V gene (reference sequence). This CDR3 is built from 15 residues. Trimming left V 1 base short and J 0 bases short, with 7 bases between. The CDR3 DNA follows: TGTGCCAGTAGTATAGGGGGCAACTCCTACAATGAGCAGTTCTTC. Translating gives CASSIGGNSYNEQFF.

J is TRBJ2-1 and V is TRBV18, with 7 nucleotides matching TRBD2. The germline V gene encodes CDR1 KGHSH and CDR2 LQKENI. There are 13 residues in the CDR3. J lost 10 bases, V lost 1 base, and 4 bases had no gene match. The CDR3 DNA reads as TGTGCCAGCTCACCACGGGAGGGTAACGAGCAGTTCTTC. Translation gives CASSPREGNEQFF.